This TCR beta chain was profiled in a study of metastatic and nonmetastatic thyroid tumors. Study observations and caveats: For both blood and tumor, malignant thyroid tumors reportedly showed significantly higher TCR beta diversity than benign nodules did.

V was shortened by 5 bases and J by 3 bases, with 5 bases between the two germline ends. Germline V CDR1 and CDR2: MNHEY, SVGEGT. CDR3 size: 11 residues. TCRdb re-called clones from the PCR reads using MiXCR. Seen here are under 35,000 clones, roughly 25% observed once, and the top ten hold 9% to 10%. All patients were treatment-naive before thyroid surgery. Ten or more counts support this clone. Its specificity is unknown. The sequenced sample was blood. The chain employs TRBV6-2 or TRBV6-3 and TRBJ2-7; D is ambiguous. The source of this sequence is a female donor with papillary thyroid cancer or a benign thyroid nodule (not recorded which). Some clones in this sample may be carry-over from other donors' samples. The CDR3 here is CASSPLYEQYF. CDR3 DNA sequence: TGTGCCAGCAGTCCCCTCTACGAGCAGTACTTC.